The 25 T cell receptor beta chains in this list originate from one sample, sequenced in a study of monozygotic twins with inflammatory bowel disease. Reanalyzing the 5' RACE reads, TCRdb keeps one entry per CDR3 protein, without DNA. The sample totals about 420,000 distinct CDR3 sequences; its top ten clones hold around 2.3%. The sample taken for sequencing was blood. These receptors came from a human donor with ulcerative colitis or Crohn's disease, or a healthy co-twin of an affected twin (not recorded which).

Here the CDR3 reads CASSPGPFMNTEAFF. The chain couples TRBV5-1 to TRBJ1-1; TCRdb proposes TRBD1, but this gene call is untestable without DNA. The CDR3 has 15 residues. Looked up from germline, CDR1 is SGHRS and CDR2 is YFSETQ.

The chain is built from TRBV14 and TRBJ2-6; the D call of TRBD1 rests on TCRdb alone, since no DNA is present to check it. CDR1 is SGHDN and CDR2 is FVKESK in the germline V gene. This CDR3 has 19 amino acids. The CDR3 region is CASSQGRSTGAGGANVLTF.

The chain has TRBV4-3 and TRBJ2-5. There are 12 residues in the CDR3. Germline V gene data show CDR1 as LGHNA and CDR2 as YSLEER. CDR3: CASSDIWGTQYF.

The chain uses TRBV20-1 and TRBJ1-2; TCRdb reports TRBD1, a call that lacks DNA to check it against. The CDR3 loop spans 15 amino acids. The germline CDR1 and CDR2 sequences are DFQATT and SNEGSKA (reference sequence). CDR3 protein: CSAREPTGALGGYTF.

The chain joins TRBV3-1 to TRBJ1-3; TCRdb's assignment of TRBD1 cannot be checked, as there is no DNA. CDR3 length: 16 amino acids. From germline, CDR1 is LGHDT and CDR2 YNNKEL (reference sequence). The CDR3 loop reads CASSQDRGFAGNTIYF. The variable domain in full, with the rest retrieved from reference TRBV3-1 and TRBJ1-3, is DTAVSQTPKYLVTQMGNDKSIKCEQNLGHDTMYWYKQDSKKFLKIMFSYNNKELIINETVPNRFSPKSPDKAHLNLHINSLELGDSAVYFCASSQDRGFAGNTIYFGEGSWLTVV.

CDR3 sequence reads: CASSLRRASTDTQYF. J is TRBJ2-3 and V is TRBV5-1. The CDR3 has 15 residues. Germline CDR1 is SGHRS and CDR2 is YFSETQ.

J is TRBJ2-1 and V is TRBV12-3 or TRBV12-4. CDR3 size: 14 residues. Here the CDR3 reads CASRRAELHNEQFF.

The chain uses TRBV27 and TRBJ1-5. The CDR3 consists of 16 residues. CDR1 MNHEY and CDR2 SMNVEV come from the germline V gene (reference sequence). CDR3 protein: CASSLRATWEGQPQHF.

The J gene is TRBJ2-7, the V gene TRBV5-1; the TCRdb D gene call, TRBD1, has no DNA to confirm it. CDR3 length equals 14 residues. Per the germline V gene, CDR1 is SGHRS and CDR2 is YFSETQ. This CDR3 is CASSWGRAGVEQYF.

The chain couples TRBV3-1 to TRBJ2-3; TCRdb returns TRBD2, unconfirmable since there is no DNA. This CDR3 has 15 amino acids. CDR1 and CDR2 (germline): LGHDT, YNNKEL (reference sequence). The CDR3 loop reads CASSQEARSTDTQYF.

Here the CDR3 reads CSARTSGRLSTGELFF. The rearrangement links TRBV20-1 to TRBJ2-2; TCRdb outputs TRBD2, but without DNA this stays unchecked. Germline-derived CDR1 and CDR2 are DFQATT and SNEGSKA (reference sequence). The CDR3 is 16 amino acids.

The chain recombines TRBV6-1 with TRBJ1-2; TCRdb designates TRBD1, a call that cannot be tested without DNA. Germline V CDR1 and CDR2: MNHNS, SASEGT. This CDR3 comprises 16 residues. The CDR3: CASSRSRGGRGYGYTF.

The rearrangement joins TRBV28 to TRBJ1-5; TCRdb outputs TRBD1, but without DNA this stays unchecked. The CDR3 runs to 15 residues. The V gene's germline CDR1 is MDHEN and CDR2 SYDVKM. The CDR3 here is CASSSYRVRNQPQHF.

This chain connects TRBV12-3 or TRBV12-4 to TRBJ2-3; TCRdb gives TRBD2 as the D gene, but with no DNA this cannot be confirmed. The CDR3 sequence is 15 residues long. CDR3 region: CASSLKSGSTDTQYF.

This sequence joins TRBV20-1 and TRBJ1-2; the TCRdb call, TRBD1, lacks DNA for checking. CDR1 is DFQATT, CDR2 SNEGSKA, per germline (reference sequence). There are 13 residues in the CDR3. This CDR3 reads CSAPRQTIYGYTF.

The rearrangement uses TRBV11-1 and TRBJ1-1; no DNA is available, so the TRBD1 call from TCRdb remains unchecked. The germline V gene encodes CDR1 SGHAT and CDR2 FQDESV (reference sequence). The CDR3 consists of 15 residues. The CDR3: CASSSPQQGRSEAFF. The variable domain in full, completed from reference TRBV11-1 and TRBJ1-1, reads EAEVAQSPRYKITEKSQAVAFWCDPISGHATLYWYRQILGQGPELLVQFQDESVVDDSQLPKDRFSAERLKGVDSTLKIQPAELGDSAMYLCASSSPQQGRSEAFFGQGTRLTVV.

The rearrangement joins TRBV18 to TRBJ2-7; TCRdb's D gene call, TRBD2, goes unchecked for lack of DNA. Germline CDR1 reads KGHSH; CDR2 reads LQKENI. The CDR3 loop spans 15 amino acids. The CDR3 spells CASSPPGLAGLVQYF.

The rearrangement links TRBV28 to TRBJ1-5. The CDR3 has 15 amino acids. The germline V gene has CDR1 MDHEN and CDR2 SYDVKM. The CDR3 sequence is CASSFGGMSNQPQHF.

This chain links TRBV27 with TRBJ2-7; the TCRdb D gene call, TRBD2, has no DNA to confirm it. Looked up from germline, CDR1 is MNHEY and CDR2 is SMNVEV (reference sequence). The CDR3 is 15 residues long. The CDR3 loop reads CASSSPLLTSGQQYF.

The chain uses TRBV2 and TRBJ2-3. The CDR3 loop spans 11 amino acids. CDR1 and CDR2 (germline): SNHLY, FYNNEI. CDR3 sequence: CAKEVSDTQYF.

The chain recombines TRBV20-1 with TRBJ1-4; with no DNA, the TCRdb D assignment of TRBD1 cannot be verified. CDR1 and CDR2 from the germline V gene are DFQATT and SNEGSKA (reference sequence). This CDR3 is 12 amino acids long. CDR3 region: CSASHRGEKLFF.

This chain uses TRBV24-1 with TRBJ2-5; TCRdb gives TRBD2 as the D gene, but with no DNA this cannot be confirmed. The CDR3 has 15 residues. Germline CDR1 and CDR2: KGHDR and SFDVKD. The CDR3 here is CATSDRQTTPETQYF.

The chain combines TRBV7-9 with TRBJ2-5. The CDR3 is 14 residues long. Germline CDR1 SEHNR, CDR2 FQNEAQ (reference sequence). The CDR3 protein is CASSSRAGQETQYF.

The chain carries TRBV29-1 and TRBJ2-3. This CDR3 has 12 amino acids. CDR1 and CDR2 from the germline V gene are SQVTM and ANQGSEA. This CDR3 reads CSVSMVGDTQYF.

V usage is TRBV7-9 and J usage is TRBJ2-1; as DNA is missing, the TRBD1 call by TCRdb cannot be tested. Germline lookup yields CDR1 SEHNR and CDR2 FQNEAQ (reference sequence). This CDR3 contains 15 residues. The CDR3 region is CASSLDGTGYNEQFF.